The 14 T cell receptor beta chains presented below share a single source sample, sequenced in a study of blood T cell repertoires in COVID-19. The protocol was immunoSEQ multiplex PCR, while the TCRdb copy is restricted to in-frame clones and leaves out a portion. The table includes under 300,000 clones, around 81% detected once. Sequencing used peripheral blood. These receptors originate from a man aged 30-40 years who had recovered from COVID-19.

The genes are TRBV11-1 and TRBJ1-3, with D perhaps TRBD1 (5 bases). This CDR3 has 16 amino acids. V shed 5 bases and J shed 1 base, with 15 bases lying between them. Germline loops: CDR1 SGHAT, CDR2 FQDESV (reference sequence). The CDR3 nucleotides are TGTGCCAGCAGCCACGGAGGGGCAGCATCTGGAAACACCATATATTTT. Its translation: CASSHGGAASGNTIYF. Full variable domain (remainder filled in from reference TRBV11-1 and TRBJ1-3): EAEVAQSPRYKITEKSQAVAFWCDPISGHATLYWYRQILGQGPELLVQFQDESVVDDSQLPKDRFSAERLKGVDSTLKIQPAELGDSAMYLCASSHGGAASGNTIYFGEGSWLTVV.

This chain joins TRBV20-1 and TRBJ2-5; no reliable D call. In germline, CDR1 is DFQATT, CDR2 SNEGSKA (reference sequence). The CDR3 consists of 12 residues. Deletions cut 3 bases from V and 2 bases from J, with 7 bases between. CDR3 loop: CSASVPQETQYF. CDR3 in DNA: TGCAGTGCTAGTGTTCCGCAAGAGACCCAGTACTTC.

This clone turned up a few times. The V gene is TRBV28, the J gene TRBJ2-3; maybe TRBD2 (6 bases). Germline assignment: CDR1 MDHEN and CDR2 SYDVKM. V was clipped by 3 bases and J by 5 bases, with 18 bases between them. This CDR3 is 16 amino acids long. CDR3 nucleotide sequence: TGTGCCAGCAGTTTTCCGGCGGGGTCCGGTGAAGATACGCAGTATTTT. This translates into CASSFPAGSGEDTQYF.

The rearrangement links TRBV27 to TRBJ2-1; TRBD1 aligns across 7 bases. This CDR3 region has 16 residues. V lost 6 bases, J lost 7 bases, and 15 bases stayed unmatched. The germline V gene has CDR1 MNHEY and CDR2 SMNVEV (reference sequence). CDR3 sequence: CASSALATGKMNEQFF. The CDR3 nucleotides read TGTGCCAGCAGCGCTCTGGCGACAGGGAAAATGAATGAGCAGTTCTTC.

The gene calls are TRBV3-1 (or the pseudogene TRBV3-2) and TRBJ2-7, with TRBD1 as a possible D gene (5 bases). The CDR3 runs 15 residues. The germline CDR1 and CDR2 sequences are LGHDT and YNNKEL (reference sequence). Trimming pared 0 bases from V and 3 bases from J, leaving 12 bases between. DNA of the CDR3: TGTGCCAGCAGCCAAGATCATCAGGGCTTCTACGAGCAGTACTTC. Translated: CASSQDHQGFYEQYF.

The CDR3 here is CASSLPTNREIYEQYV. CDR3 coding DNA: TGTGCCAGCAGTCTCCCTACTAACAGGGAGATCTACGAGCAGTACGTC. V is TRBV27 and J is TRBJ2-7; perhaps TRBD1 as D (6 bases). V was pared by 5 bases and J by 3 bases, with 20 bases between. This CDR3 is 16 amino acids long. Germline values: CDR1 MNHEY, CDR2 SMNVEV (reference sequence).

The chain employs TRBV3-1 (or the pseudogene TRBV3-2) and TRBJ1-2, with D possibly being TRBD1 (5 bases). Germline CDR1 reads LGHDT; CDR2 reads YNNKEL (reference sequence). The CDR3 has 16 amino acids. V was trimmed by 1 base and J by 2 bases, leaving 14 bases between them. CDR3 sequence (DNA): TGTGCCAGCAGCCAAGGTTCAGGTGCAGGGAACTATGGCTACACCTTC. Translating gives CASSQGSGAGNYGYTF.

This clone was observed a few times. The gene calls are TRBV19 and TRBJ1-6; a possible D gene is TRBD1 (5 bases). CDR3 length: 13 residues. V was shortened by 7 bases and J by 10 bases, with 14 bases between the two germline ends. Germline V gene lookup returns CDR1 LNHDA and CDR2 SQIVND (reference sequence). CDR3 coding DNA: TGTGCCAGTACTTCTAAGGGGCTCTCACCCCTCCACTTT. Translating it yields CASTSKGLSPLHF. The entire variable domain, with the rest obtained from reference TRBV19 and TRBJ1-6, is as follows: DGGITQSPKYLFRKEGQNVTLSCEQNLNHDAMYWYRQDPGQGLRLIYYSQIVNDFQKGDIAEGYSVSREKKESFPLTVTSAQKNPTAFYLCASTSKGLSPLHFGNGTRLTVT.

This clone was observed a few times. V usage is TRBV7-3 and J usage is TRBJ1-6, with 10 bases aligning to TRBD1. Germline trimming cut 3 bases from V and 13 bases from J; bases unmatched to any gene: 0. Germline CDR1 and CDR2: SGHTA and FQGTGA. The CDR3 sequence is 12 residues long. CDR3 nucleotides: TGTGCCAGCAGCTTGGGACAGGGGCCCCTCCACTTT. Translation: CASSLGQGPLHF.

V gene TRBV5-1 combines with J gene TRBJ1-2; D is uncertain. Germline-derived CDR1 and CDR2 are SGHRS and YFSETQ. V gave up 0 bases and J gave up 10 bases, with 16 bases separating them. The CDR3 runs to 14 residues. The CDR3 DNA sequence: TGCGCCAGCAGCTTGGCGTCAACCGCAGTCGACTACACCTTC. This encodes CASSLASTAVDYTF.

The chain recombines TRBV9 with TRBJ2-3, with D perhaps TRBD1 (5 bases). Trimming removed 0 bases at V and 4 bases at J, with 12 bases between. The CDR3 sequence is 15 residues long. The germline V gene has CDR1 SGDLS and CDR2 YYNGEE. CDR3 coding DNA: TGTGCCAGCAGCGTAGCAGGGATACTATCAGATACGCAGTATTTT. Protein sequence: CASSVAGILSDTQYF. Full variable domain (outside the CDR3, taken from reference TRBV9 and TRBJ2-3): DSGVTQTPKHLITATGQRVTLRCSPRSGDLSVYWYQQSLDQGLQFLIQYYNGEERAKGNILERFSAQQFPDLHSELNLSSLELGDSALYFCASSVAGILSDTQYFGPGTRLTVL.

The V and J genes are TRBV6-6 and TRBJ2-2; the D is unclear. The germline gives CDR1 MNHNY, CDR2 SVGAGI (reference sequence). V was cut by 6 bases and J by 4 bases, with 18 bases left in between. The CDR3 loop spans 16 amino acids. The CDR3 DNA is TGTGCCAGCAGCTCTTCGGAGTCGGTCGCCACCGGGGAGCTGTTTTTT. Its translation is CASSSSESVATGELFF.

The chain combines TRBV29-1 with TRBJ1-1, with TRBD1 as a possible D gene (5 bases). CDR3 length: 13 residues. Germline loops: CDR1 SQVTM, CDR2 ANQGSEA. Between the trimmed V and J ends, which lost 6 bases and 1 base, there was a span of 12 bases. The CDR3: CSVAGRRNTEAFF. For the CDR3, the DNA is TGCAGCGTAGCGGGACGGAGGAACACTGAAGCTTTCTTT.

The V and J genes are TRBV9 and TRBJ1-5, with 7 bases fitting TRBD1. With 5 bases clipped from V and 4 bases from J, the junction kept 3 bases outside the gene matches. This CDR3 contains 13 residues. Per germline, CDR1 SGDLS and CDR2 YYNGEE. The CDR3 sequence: CASSRQGNQPQHF. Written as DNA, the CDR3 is TGTGCCAGCAGTCGACAGGGAAATCAGCCCCAGCATTTT.